The 27 T cell receptor beta chains reported below all come from one sample, sequenced in a study of cytomegalovirus exposure and HLA in healthy donors. The PCR contained 60 Vbeta and 13 Jbeta primers. Profiled with immunoSEQ multiplex PCR; TCRdb holds only in-frame clones, not every one. Of around 110,000 clones in the sample, 79% were seen once. Sequenced input: PBMCs. The receptors shown here come from a man between 25 and 39 years old in good health and CMV-seropositive.

V usage is TRBV2 and J usage is TRBJ1-1; D may be TRBD1 (5 bases). V was trimmed by 1 base and J by 1 base, leaving 13 bases between them. Germline values: CDR1 SNHLY, CDR2 FYNNEI. The CDR3 length is 16 residues. This chain's CDR3 is CASSEGFLTANTEAFF. Here the CDR3 DNA reads TGTGCCAGCAGTGAAGGTTTCCTGACAGCGAACACTGAAGCTTTCTTT.

The sample holds one count of this clone. V gene TRBV7-2 combines with J gene TRBJ2-2; TRBD1 agrees at 9 bases. This CDR3 has 16 residues. Losses at the gene ends were 4 bases for V and 5 bases for J; bases not matched to a gene: 8. Germline lookup yields CDR1 SGHTA and CDR2 FQGNSA. In DNA form, the CDR3 reads TGTGCCAGCAGCTCAAAGAGGACAGGGGCAACCGGGGAGCTGTTTTTT. Its translation: CASSSKRTGATGELFF.

The genes are TRBV6-6 and TRBJ2-1, with 7 bases aligning to TRBD2. The CDR3 covers 11 residues. V was pared by 6 bases and J by 10 bases, with 3 bases of the junction left unmatched. Germline V gives CDR1 MNHNY, CDR2 SVGAGI (reference sequence). The CDR3 protein is CASSLTSEQFF. The DNA of the CDR3 is TGTGCCAGCAGCCTGACTAGCGAGCAGTTCTTC.

The V and J genes are TRBV27 and TRBJ2-7, with TRBD1 matching over 9 bases. This CDR3 has 15 residues. Germline CDR1 reads MNHEY; CDR2 reads SMNVEV (reference sequence). V shed 5 bases, J shed 5 bases, and the junction held 10 bases outside the gene matches. The CDR3 DNA sequence: TGTGCCAGCAGTCCGCCCGGACAGGGGTGGCACGAGCAGTACTTC. It encodes CASSPPGQGWHEQYF.

J is TRBJ2-2 and V is TRBV5-1, with D possibly being TRBD2 (6 bases). Germline CDR1 and CDR2: SGHRS and YFSETQ. The CDR3 extends over 13 amino acids. V shed 3 bases and J shed 5 bases, with 8 bases lying between them. For the CDR3, the DNA is TGCGCCAGCAGCTGGACTATAACCGGGGAGCTGTTTTTT. Translation: CASSWTITGELFF.

This clone was found a few times. This chain joins TRBV4-1 and TRBJ2-7; 10 nucleotides agree with TRBD2. J was trimmed by 5 bases and V by 1 base; bases with no gene match: 8. Germline CDR1 is MGHRA and CDR2 is YSYEKL. The CDR3 runs to 16 residues. The CDR3 DNA reads TGCGCCAGCAGCCAAGCGGGGAGCGGGAGGGCCCACGAGCAGTACTTC. Translated, it gives CASSQAGSGRAHEQYF.

The chain combines TRBV11-2 with TRBJ1-2; D unclear. The CDR3 sequence is 14 residues long. The germline gives CDR1 SGHAT, CDR2 FQNNGV. V was clipped by 5 bases and J by 7 bases, with 17 bases between them. CDR3 DNA: TGTGCCAGCAGCCCCTATGACGAGACGGGTGGCTACACCTTC. Translation gives CASSPYDETGGYTF.

The V call is TRBV4-2, the J call TRBJ1-1, with 10 bases fitting TRBD1. This CDR3 is built from 14 residues. J was trimmed by 11 bases and V by 6 bases; bases with no gene match: 12. CDR1 LGHNA and CDR2 YNFKEQ come from the germline V gene. CDR3 sequence (DNA): TGTGCCAGCAGTACCGGGACAGGGGTATTTGGGGCTTTCTTT. Translating gives CASSTGTGVFGAFF.

This clone turned up a few times. The rearrangement joins TRBV2 to TRBJ2-3, with 9 bases that match TRBD1. CDR1 SNHLY and CDR2 FYNNEI come from the germline V gene. The CDR3 covers 16 residues. The junction had 11 bases not matched to a gene; V was cut back by 5 bases and J by 5 bases. The CDR3 coding sequence is TGTGCCAGCAGTAAAGAAACAGGGGGCTCGATAGATACGCAGTATTTT. Translation: CASSKETGGSIDTQYF.

This clone was recorded once. This chain links TRBV7-9 with TRBJ1-2; 7 bases fit TRBD1. CDR1 SEHNR and CDR2 FQNEAQ come from the germline V gene (reference sequence). Trimming took 6 bases from V and 7 from J; bases not matched to a gene: 5. CDR3 length: 12 amino acids. The CDR3 is CASSEQGSGYTF. Here the CDR3 DNA reads TGTGCCAGCAGTGAACAGGGGAGTGGCTACACCTTC.

The gene calls are TRBV5-6 and TRBJ2-1; TRBD2 matches 13 bases. J was trimmed by 10 bases and V by 7 bases; bases with no gene match: 11. The germline V gene encodes CDR1 SGHDT and CDR2 YYEEEE. This CDR3 has 15 amino acids. The CDR3: CASGQGLAGLKEQFF. The DNA for the CDR3 is TGTGCCAGCGGGCAGGGACTAGCGGGATTAAAAGAGCAGTTCTTC. Full variable domain (rest looked up from reference TRBV5-6 and TRBJ2-1): DAGVTQSPTHLIKTRGQQVTLRCSPKSGHDTVSWYQQALGQGPQFIFQYYEEEERQRGNFPDRFSGHQFPNYSSELNVNALLLGDSALYLCASGQGLAGLKEQFFGPGTRLTVL.

V and J are TRBV7-8 and TRBJ2-6, with 7 bases identical to TRBD1. The CDR3 is made up of 17 amino acids. V lost 2 bases and J lost 1; bases outside the gene matches: 5. CDR1 is SGHVS, CDR2 FQNEAQ, per germline. The CDR3 loop reads CASSLIWGQSGANVLTF. CDR3 coding DNA: TGTGCCAGCAGCTTAATATGGGGACAGTCTGGGGCCAACGTCCTGACTTTC.

This clone has a single count. This chain links TRBV4-2 with TRBJ2-1; 7 bases line up with TRBD2. CDR1 is LGHNA and CDR2 is YNFKEQ in the germline V gene. V lost 0 bases, J lost 1 base, and 6 bases stayed unmatched. The CDR3 runs to 17 residues. Here the CDR3 reads CASSQEFERESYNEQFF. Written as DNA, the CDR3 is TGTGCCAGCAGCCAAGAATTTGAGCGGGAATCCTACAATGAGCAGTTCTTC.

The chain has TRBV30 and TRBJ1-6, with a weak D call TRBD1 (6 bases). There are 15 residues in the CDR3. The germline gives CDR1 GTSNPN, CDR2 SVGIG (reference sequence). Trimming stripped 5 bases from V and 0 bases from J, with 11 bases between. The CDR3 is CAWDRLSSYNSPLHF. The CDR3 DNA sequence: TGTGCCTGGGACAGGTTAAGCTCCTATAATTCACCCCTCCACTTT.

The V and J genes are TRBV20-1 and TRBJ2-1; weak D call: TRBD1 (5 bases). Trimming stripped 5 bases from V and 16 bases from J, with 18 bases between. Germline V gene data show CDR1 as DFQATT and CDR2 as SNEGSKA (reference sequence). This CDR3 comprises 11 residues. CDR3 sequence: CSAPWTSHRFF. As DNA, the CDR3 is TGCAGTGCTCCTTGGACATCGCACCGATTCTTC.

The rearrangement joins TRBV23-1 to TRBJ2-7; 11 positions agree with TRBD2. TRBV23-1 is given ORF status, its function remaining uncertain. CDR3 length equals 17 residues. With 1 base clipped from V and 2 bases from J, the junction kept 7 bases outside the gene matches. CDR3 sequence: CASSQYPLAGGPYEQYF. CDR3 coding DNA: TGCGCCAGCAGTCAATACCCTCTAGCGGGAGGTCCCTACGAGCAGTACTTC.

This clone was seen more than once but under ten times. The CDR3: CAIGRGSGYEQYF. CDR3 coding DNA: TGTGCCATAGGGAGGGGCTCTGGCTACGAGCAGTACTTC. The genes are TRBV10-3 and TRBJ2-7; 7 nucleotides line up with TRBD2. This CDR3 is 13 amino acids long. CDR1 is ENHRY, CDR2 SYGVKD, per germline. The ends lost 9 bases at V and 3 bases at J; junction bases unmatched: 8.

The chain combines TRBV30 with TRBJ2-7; 9 bases agree with TRBD1. In germline, CDR1 is GTSNPN, CDR2 SVGIG (reference sequence). This CDR3 spans 14 amino acids. V was clipped by 4 bases and J by 2 bases; unmatched bases: 6. DNA of the CDR3: TGTGCCTGGAACGTGAGACAGGGGGCCTACGAGCAGTACTTC. Its protein product is CAWNVRQGAYEQYF. Based on the CDR3 plus reference TRBV30 and TRBJ2-7, the full variable domain is SQTIHQWPATLVQPVGSPLSLECTVEGTSNPNLYWYRQAAGRGLQLLFYSVGIGQISSEVPQNLSASRPQDRQFILSSKKLLLSDSGFYLCAWNVRQGAYEQYFGPGTRLTVT.

This sequence joins TRBV27 and TRBJ1-1; D gene unclear. CDR3 length equals 12 residues. The ends were cut back, 4 bases at V and 4 bases at J, with 7 bases in the middle. Germline lookup yields CDR1 MNHEY and CDR2 SMNVEV (reference sequence). CDR3 nucleotide sequence: TGTGCCAGCAGTTCCCGAGGCACTGAAGCTTTCTTT. Protein: CASSSRGTEAFF.

V gene TRBV5-1 combines with J gene TRBJ1-1, with D uncertain. V gave up 7 bases and J gave up 3 bases, with 13 bases separating them. The CDR3 runs to 13 residues. Germline lookup yields CDR1 SGHRS and CDR2 YFSETQ. CDR3 nucleotide sequence: TGCGCCAGCCGGGTGGATGTGGACACTGAAGCTTTCTTT. Translating it yields CASRVDVDTEAFF.

This chain links TRBV18 with TRBJ2-3; D is unclear. Trimming stripped 4 bases from V and 0 bases from J, with 17 bases between. The germline gives CDR1 KGHSH, CDR2 LQKENI. The CDR3 totals 17 residues. This chain's CDR3 is CASSRLGQAQSTDTQYF. CDR3 bases: TGTGCCAGCTCACGGCTTGGGCAGGCCCAAAGCACAGATACGCAGTATTTT.

This clone was seen a single time. The chain has TRBV15 and TRBJ2-3; D may be TRBD1 (5 bases). V was shortened by 0 bases and J by 3 bases, with 13 bases between the two germline ends. The CDR3 totals 16 residues. Looked up from germline, CDR1 is LNHNV and CDR2 is YYDKDF (reference sequence). The CDR3 protein is CATSRDETAITDTQYF. In nucleotides, the CDR3 is TGTGCCACCAGCAGAGATGAGACAGCGATTACAGATACGCAGTATTTT.

The CDR3 nucleotides are TGTGCCAGCAGCCCAACTAGCGCCACAGATACGCAGTATTTT. It encodes CASSPTSATDTQYF. The chain joins TRBV5-5 to TRBJ2-3, with 7 nucleotides matching TRBD2. Trimming took 4 bases from V and 2 from J; bases not matched to a gene: 4. The CDR3 has 14 residues. Germline CDR1 SGHKS, CDR2 YYEKEE (reference sequence).

The J gene is TRBJ1-6, the V gene TRBV6-5; no reliable D call. V was trimmed by 2 bases and J by 0 bases, leaving 5 bases between them. The CDR3 totals 15 residues. Per germline, CDR1 MNHEY and CDR2 SVGAGI. The DNA of the CDR3 is TGTGCCAGCAGTTACGGCGGCTCCTATAATTCACCCCTCCACTTT. It yields the protein CASSYGGSYNSPLHF.

CDR3 amino acids: CASFTGEAEAFF. CDR3 coding DNA: TGTGCCAGTTTCACGGGGGAGGCTGAAGCTTTCTTT. The chain links TRBV18 to TRBJ1-1, with D possibly TRBD1 on 5 matching bases. This CDR3 contains 12 residues. The germline V gene has CDR1 KGHSH and CDR2 LQKENI. The ends were cut back, 9 bases at V and 6 bases at J, with 14 bases in the middle.

V and J are TRBV19 and TRBJ2-7, with 7 bases matching TRBD1. V was pared by 5 bases and J by 5 bases, with 9 bases of the junction left unmatched. The V gene's germline CDR1 is LNHDA and CDR2 SQIVND (reference sequence). The CDR3 extends over 14 amino acids. CDR3 sequence: CASSGGQEHHEQYF. In DNA form, the CDR3 reads TGTGCCAGTAGTGGAGGACAGGAACACCACGAGCAGTACTTC.

V usage is TRBV7-3 and J usage is TRBJ2-7; 9 bases are shared with TRBD1. The CDR3 extends over 15 amino acids. With 1 base clipped from V and 0 bases from J, the junction kept 1 base outside the gene matches. Germline V gives CDR1 SGHTA, CDR2 FQGTGA. The CDR3 DNA reads TGTGCCAGCAGCTTAAGGACAGGGGCCTCCTACGAGCAGTACTTC. Translation: CASSLRTGASYEQYF.